Following are 18 T cell receptor beta chains from one sample sequenced in a study of CD8 T cells in Susac syndrome. An amount of RNA that ranged from roughly 0.45 to 1 ug was reverse transcribed with random hexamers. MiXCR, run by TCRdb on the immunoSEQ multiplex PCR reads, gives a single entry per CDR3 protein. Of roughly 150,000 distinct CDR3 sequences listed, about 90% are singletons. Sequencing was carried out using CD4+ T cells from PBMCs. These receptors were taken from a human donor in good health.

The table lists this clonotype with a few counts. V usage is TRBV5-6 and J usage is TRBJ2-7; 7 bases are a match to TRBD1. CDR3 length: 13 residues. Germline V gene data show CDR1 as SGHDT and CDR2 as YYEEEE. V shed 2 bases and J 3 bases; nucleotides not matched to a gene: 2. The CDR3 is CASSFAGGYEQYF. The CDR3 DNA follows: TGTGCCAGCAGCTTCGCAGGGGGCTACGAGCAGTACTTC.

The rearrangement links TRBV7-2 to TRBJ2-1; D unclear. The CDR3 has 13 amino acids. V gave up 5 bases and J gave up 8 bases, with 13 bases separating them. Germline CDR1 SGHTA, CDR2 FQGNSA. The CDR3 region has the DNA TGTGCCAGCAGCCCTAAATCCCTCTATGAGCAGTTCTTC. Translation: CASSPKSLYEQFF.

The chain joins TRBV7-9 to TRBJ2-7; D gene uncertain. Germline CDR1 reads SEHNR; CDR2 reads FQNEAQ (reference sequence). Trimming shortened V by 5 bases and J by 0 bases, and 14 bases separated the two germline ends. The CDR3 has 15 amino acids. The CDR3 sequence is CASSGPQHNSYEQYF. CDR3 DNA: TGTGCCAGCAGCGGACCCCAGCACAACTCCTACGAGCAGTACTTC.

V is TRBV27 and J is TRBJ2-7; tentatively, D is TRBD1 or TRBD2 (6 bases each). Looked up from germline, CDR1 is MNHEY and CDR2 is SMNVEV (reference sequence). CDR3 size: 15 residues. V was cut by 4 bases and J by 0 bases, with 13 bases left in between. The CDR3 DNA sequence: TGTGCCAGCAGTTCCCGGGGGCCGCGCTCCTACGAGCAGTACTTC. The encoded protein is CASSSRGPRSYEQYF.

V is TRBV20-1 and J is TRBJ2-7; possibly TRBD2 for D (6 bases). The V end lost 3 bases, the J end lost 3 bases, and 24 bases lay between the germline ends. Germline loops: CDR1 DFQATT, CDR2 SNEGSKA (reference sequence). The CDR3 runs 17 residues. The DNA of the CDR3 is TGCAGTGCTAGTGGCGGAAGTAGGGCGGGATCCTTCTACGAGCAGTACTTC. Its translation: CSASGGSRAGSFYEQYF.

The genes are TRBV20-1 and TRBJ2-7, with 10 bases aligning to TRBD2. Germline loops: CDR1 DFQATT, CDR2 SNEGSKA (reference sequence). Losses at the gene ends were 4 bases for V and 4 bases for J; bases not matched to a gene: 7. The CDR3 spans 14 residues. The CDR3 nucleotides read TGCAGTGCTAAATCCGGACTAGCGGAGTACGAGCAGTACTTC. It encodes CSAKSGLAEYEQYF.

This clonotype was picked up a small number of times. The rearrangement links TRBV5-6 to TRBJ2-7; D gene uncertain. CDR3 length: 14 amino acids. Trimming cost V 0 bases and J 1 base, with 8 bases left between them. Germline CDR1 reads SGHDT; CDR2 reads YYEEEE. The CDR3 bases are TGTGCCAGCAGCTTGGGTGTGGCTTCCTACGAGCAGTACTTC. Its translation is CASSLGVASYEQYF.

The chain couples TRBV19 to TRBJ2-7, with 9 bases lining up with TRBD1. Germline values: CDR1 LNHDA, CDR2 SQIVND (reference sequence). CDR3 length: 15 residues. V lost 5 bases to trimming and J lost 7 bases; unmatched junction nucleotides: 12. The DNA of the CDR3 is TGTGCCAGTAGTTTGTCCGGGACAGGGTCCTTGGAGCAGTACTTC. This codes for CASSLSGTGSLEQYF.

This clonotype was seen once. The CDR3 sequence is CSAPPVSGANVLTF. The CDR3 coding sequence is TGCAGTGCGCCCCCGGTCTCTGGGGCCAACGTCCTGACTTTC. The rearrangement links TRBV20-1 to TRBJ2-6; D ambiguous. This CDR3 region has 14 residues. CDR1 is DFQATT and CDR2 is SNEGSKA in the germline V gene (reference sequence). V was trimmed by 6 bases and J by 0 bases, leaving 9 bases between them.

This chain joins TRBV2 and TRBJ2-2; D remains unclear. V lost 6 bases, J lost 1 base, and 12 bases lay in between. The CDR3 spans 15 residues. Germline values: CDR1 SNHLY, CDR2 FYNNEI. The CDR3: CASRVTFQNTGELFF. CDR3 bases: TGTGCCAGCAGGGTGACATTCCAGAACACCGGGGAGCTGTTTTTT. Filled out from reference TRBV2 and TRBJ2-2, the complete variable domain reads EPEVTQTPSHQVTQMGQEVILRCVPISNHLYFYWYRQILGQKVEFLVSFYNNEISEKSEIFDDQFSVERPDGSNFTLKIRSTKLEDSAMYFCASRVTFQNTGELFFGEGSRLTVL.

Only a few counts were recorded for this clonotype. The chain uses TRBV7-2 and TRBJ2-3; 7 bases fit TRBD2. In germline, CDR1 is SGHTA, CDR2 FQGNSA. CDR3 size: 16 residues. J was trimmed by 0 bases and V by 5 bases; bases with no gene match: 8. In nucleotides, the CDR3 is TGTGCCAGCAGCCCAGCGGGACTTTCTAGCACAGATACGCAGTATTTT. Protein: CASSPAGLSSTDTQYF.

The gene calls are TRBV20-1 and TRBJ2-7; a possible D gene is TRBD1 (5 bases). Germline CDR1 reads DFQATT; CDR2 reads SNEGSKA (reference sequence). The CDR3 is 11 residues long. The ends were cut back, 4 bases at V and 3 bases at J, with 7 bases in the middle. Here the CDR3 reads CSATGFYEQYF. In DNA form, the CDR3 reads TGCAGTGCTACAGGGTTCTACGAGCAGTACTTC.

This rearrangement joins TRBV7-9 to TRBJ1-3; TRBD1 matches 10 bases. Looked up from germline, CDR1 is SEHNR and CDR2 is FQNEAQ (reference sequence). This CDR3 has 14 residues. Trimming took 6 bases from V and 7 from J; bases not matched to a gene: 6. The CDR3 region is CASRSGTGVNTIYF. The CDR3 DNA follows: TGTGCCAGCAGATCCGGGACAGGGGTTAACACCATATATTTT.

The chain carries TRBV3-1 and TRBJ2-1, with D hard to call. The V gene's germline CDR1 is LGHDT and CDR2 YNNKEL (reference sequence). The CDR3 totals 17 residues. V was pared by 2 bases and J by 0 bases, with 14 bases between. CDR3 sequence: CASSQLTGLSSYNEQFF. In DNA, the CDR3 is TGTGCCAGCAGCCAACTTACTGGGCTCAGCTCCTACAATGAGCAGTTCTTC.

The chain carries TRBV20-1 and TRBJ2-7; 8 nucleotides match TRBD2. This CDR3 has 14 amino acids. V shed 4 bases, J shed 3 bases, and the junction held 8 bases outside the gene matches. Germline V gene lookup returns CDR1 DFQATT and CDR2 SNEGSKA (reference sequence). The CDR3 protein is CSAKAGTRNYEQYF. In DNA, the CDR3 is TGCAGTGCTAAAGCCGGGACTAGGAACTACGAGCAGTACTTC.

The chain couples TRBV12-3 or TRBV12-4 to TRBJ2-5; 8 bases agree with TRBD1. There are 15 residues in the CDR3. V was pared by 6 bases and J by 3 bases, with 9 bases of the junction left unmatched. CDR3 nucleotides: TGTGCCAGCAGCCCTGGGCCGACAGGGGAAGAGACCCAGTACTTC. Translating gives CASSPGPTGEETQYF.

The rearrangement joins TRBV6-1 to TRBJ2-3; a possible D gene is TRBD2 (6 bases). V lost 6 bases to trimming and J lost 0 bases, with 16 bases between them. The CDR3 spans 16 residues. Germline V gives CDR1 MNHNS, CDR2 SASEGT. The CDR3 here is CASRARGGISTDTQYF. For the CDR3, the DNA is TGTGCCAGCAGAGCTCGGGGCGGGATCAGCACAGATACGCAGTATTTT.

This rearrangement joins TRBV24-1 to TRBJ2-1; D uncertain. Looked up from germline, CDR1 is KGHDR and CDR2 is SFDVKD. The CDR3 runs 14 residues. The germline V and J ends were trimmed by 8 bases and 3 bases, with 13 bases remaining between them. The CDR3 sequence: CATMKLTSYNEQFF. The CDR3 nucleotides read TGTGCCACCATGAAACTGACAAGCTACAATGAGCAGTTCTTC.